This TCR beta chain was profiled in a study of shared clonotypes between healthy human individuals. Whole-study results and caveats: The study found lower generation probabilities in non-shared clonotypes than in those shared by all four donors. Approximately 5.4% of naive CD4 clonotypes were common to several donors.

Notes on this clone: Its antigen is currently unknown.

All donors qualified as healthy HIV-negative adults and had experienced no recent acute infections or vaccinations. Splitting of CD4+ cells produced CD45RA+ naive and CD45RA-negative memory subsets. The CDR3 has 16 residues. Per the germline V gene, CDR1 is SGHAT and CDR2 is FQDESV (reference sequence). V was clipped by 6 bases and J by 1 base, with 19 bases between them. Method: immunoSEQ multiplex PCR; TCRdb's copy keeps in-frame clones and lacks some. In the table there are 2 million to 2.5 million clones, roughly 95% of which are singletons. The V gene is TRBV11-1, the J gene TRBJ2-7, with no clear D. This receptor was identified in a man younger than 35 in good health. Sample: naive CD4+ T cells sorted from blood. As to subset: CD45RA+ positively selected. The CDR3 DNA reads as TGTGCCAGCAGTCCAGAGGTGGGTTTCCAATCCTACGAGCAGTACTTC. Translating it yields CASSPEVGFQSYEQYF. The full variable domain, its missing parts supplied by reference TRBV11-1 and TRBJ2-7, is EAEVAQSPRYKITEKSQAVAFWCDPISGHATLYWYRQILGQGPELLVQFQDESVVDDSQLPKDRFSAERLKGVDSTLKIQPAELGDSAMYLCASSPEVGFQSYEQYFGPGTRLTVT.